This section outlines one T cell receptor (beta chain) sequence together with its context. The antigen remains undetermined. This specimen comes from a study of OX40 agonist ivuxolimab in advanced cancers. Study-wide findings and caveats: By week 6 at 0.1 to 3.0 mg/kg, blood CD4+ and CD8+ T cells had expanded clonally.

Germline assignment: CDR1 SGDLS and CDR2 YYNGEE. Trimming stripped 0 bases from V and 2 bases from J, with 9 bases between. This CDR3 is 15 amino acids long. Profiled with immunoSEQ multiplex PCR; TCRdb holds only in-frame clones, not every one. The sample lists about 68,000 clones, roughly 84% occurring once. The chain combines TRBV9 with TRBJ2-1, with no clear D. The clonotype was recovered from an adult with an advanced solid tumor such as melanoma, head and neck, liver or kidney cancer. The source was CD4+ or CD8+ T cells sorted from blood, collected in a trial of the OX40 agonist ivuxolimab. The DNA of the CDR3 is TGTGCCAGCAGCGTAGCGGGTTCAACCTACAATGAGCAGTTCTTC. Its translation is CASSVAGSTYNEQFF.